The rows below give T cell receptor beta chains drawn from one sample of a study of T-cell reconstitution after alpha-beta-depleted transplantation in children. Each CDR3 protein gets one entry after TCRdb re-called the PCR reads with MiXCR. The table has roughly 400,000 distinct CDR3 sequences, roughly 20% seen once. The sequences come from PBMCs from the stem cell graft donor, collected from the stem cell graft. These receptor sequences come from a human donor who donated a stem cell graft to a child with acute myeloid leukemia. CDR3s include the opening cysteine and the closing phenylalanine or tryptophan. Each record gives: V gene, J gene, D gene, clone size, CDR3 DNA, CDR3 protein. The D gene is left open where the match is weak. Clone size is shown for a subset of rows, as once, few, many or a class of expanded clone.

TRBV29-1	TRBJ2-3	TRBD1	few	TGCAGCGTCCGGACAGGGGGCGGCCCTACGCAGTATTTT	CSVRTGGGPTQYF
TRBV4-1	TRBJ2-2	TRBD2	-	TGCGCCAGCAGCCAAGATCGACGGACTAGCGGGACTTACACCGGGGAGCTGTTTTTT	CASSQDRRTSGTYTGELFF
TRBV12-3/TRBV12-4	TRBJ1-3	-	few	TGTGCCAGCCGGGTCGGCTCTGGAAACACCATATATTTT	CASRVGSGNTIYF
TRBV28	TRBJ2-1	TRBD2	-	TGTGCCAGCAGTTCCCCCATCCCGTTACTAGCGGGATTATACAATGAGCAGTTCTTC	CASSSPIPLLAGLYNEQFF
TRBV12-3/TRBV12-4	TRBJ1-2	-	-	TGTGCCAGCAGTTTAAGGGTACACTATGGCTACACCTTC	CASSLRVHYGYTF
TRBV29-1	TRBJ2-5	-	many	TGCAGCGTACACGGAGTCTCGTACCAAGAGACCCAGTACTTC	CSVHGVSYQETQYF
TRBV29-1	TRBJ2-1	-	-	TGCAGCGTTGAATCTCTAGCTTTTTACTACAATGAGCAGTTCTTC	CSVESLAFYYNEQFF
TRBV5-1	TRBJ2-1	TRBD2	few	TGCGCCAGCAGCTTGGAGGCGGGAGGTTATTACAATGAGCAGTTCTTC	CASSLEAGGYYNEQFF
TRBV12-3/TRBV12-4	TRBJ2-3	TRBD2	few	TGTGCCAGCAGTCTTAGCGGGAGATCCCCAGATACGCAGTATTTT	CASSLSGRSPDTQYF
TRBV5-1	TRBJ2-1	TRBD1	-	TGCGCCAGCACAACAGGGGGAGTGAATGAGCAGTTCTTC	CASTTGGVNEQFF
TRBV4-2	TRBJ2-7	TRBD1	-	TGTGCCAGCAGCCAATCGACAGGGCTCGAGCAGTACTTC	CASSQSTGLEQYF
TRBV2	TRBJ2-1	-	-	TGTGCCAGCAGTGCCCTGGGGCTAGCTGAGCAGTTCTTC	CASSALGLAEQFF
TRBV7-8	TRBJ1-5	-	-	TGTGCCAGCAGCGTAACAGGGAAACAGCCCCAGCATTTT	CASSVTGKQPQHF
TRBV4-2	TRBJ2-7	TRBD2	-	TGTGCCAGCAGCCAAGTCTGGAATAGCGGGAGTACCGGTAGTAGCCGATACTACGAGCAGTACTTC	CASSQVWNSGSTGSSRYYEQYF
TRBV7-7	TRBJ2-1	TRBD2	-	TGTGCCAGCAGCCTCCTAGCGGGAGGGCCCGATGAGCAGTTCTTC	CASSLLAGGPDEQFF
TRBV5-1	TRBJ1-2	-	-	TGCGCCAGCAGCCTGAATCTGGAGGGTTGGGGCTACACCTTC	CASSLNLEGWGYTF
TRBV20-1	TRBJ2-7	-	many	TGCAGTGCGTCCGACAGGTTGGGGTACGAGCAGTACTTC	CSASDRLGYEQYF